The source of this TCR beta chain is a study of T-cell reconstitution after alpha-beta-depleted transplantation in children (dated by TCRdb to 2016 to 2018). Looking at the study overall: Using TCR repertoire profiling, the study followed T-cell immune reconstitution in a quantitative way in children after TCRalphabeta/CD19-depleted allogeneic hematopoietic cell transplantation.

There are 18 amino acids in the CDR3, from cysteine to phenylalanine inclusive. Only the CDR3 region is kept as DNA, spanning 54 bases read in frame from base 1. V and J lose 0 bases and 0 bases, and a span of 14 bases separates them. The germline V gene (reference sequence) gives CDR1 as LNHNV and CDR2 as YYDKDF. Library preparation employed PCR. These reads were obtained on an Illumina HiSeq 2500. To normalize quantification of the TCRbeta repertoire, the TCR libraries were built with molecular barcoding that relied on unique molecular identifiers. TCRdb reprocessing: public reads trimmed at Q25 with fastp, clones called with MiXCR, in-frame beta chains kept. Rows with one shared CDR3 protein collapse into an entry with the most common genes and DNA. The sample includes around 530,000 distinct CDR3 sequences, with around a third observed a single time. The top ten clonotypes cover less than 2.5% of the sample.

This clonotype came up a few times. Its target antigen remains unknown. It has no much larger one-base neighbor in the sample; base qualities were not kept. Specimen: PBMCs from the stem cell graft donor, collected from the stem cell graft. This clonotype was obtained from a human donor who donated a stem cell graft to a child with aplastic anemia. The rearranged segments are TRBV15 and TRBJ1-4; too little of a D gene remains to name it. The CDR3 corresponds to CATSRDRGSGPTNEKLFF. Read as DNA, the sequence is TGTGCCACCAGCAGAGATCGAGGCAGCGGTCCAACTAATGAAAAACTGTTTTTT.